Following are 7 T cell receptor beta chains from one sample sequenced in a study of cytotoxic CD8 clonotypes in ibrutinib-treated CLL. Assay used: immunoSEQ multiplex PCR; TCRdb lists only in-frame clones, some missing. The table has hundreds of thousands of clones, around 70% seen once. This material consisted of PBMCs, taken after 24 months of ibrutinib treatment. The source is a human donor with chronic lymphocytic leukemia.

The chain's CDR3 is CASGGGGEISNTGELFF. CDR3 nucleotides: TGCGCCAGCGGAGGAGGGGGCGAAATTTCGAACACCGGGGAGCTGTTTTTT. V and J are TRBV10-1 and TRBJ2-2; D might be TRBD1 (7 bases). The V end was cut by 8 bases, the J end by 0 bases, with 19 bases between. This CDR3 has 17 residues. Germline V gives CDR1 WNHNN, CDR2 SYGVQD (reference sequence).

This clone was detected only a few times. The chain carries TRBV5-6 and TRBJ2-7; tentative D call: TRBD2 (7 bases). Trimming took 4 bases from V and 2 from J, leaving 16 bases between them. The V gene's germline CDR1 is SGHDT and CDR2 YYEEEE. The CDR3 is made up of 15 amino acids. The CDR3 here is CASSPRGGATYEQYF. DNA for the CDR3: TGTGCCAGCAGCCCGAGGGGGGGCGCTACCTACGAGCAGTACTTC.

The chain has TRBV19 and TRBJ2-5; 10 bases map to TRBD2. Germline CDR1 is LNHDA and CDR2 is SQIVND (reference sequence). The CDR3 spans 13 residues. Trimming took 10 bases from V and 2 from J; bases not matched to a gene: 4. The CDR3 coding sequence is TGTGCCACCTCGACTAGCGGGCAAGAGACCCAGTACTTC. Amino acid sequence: CATSTSGQETQYF.

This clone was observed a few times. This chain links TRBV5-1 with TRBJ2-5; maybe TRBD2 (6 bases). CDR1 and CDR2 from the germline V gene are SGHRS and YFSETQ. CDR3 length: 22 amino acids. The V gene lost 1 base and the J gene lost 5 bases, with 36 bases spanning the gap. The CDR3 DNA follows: TGCGCCAGCAGCTTGATGGCCGCGGAGTGGAGGGACCAGGCCCCAGGACGGGAGACCCAGTACTTC. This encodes CASSLMAAEWRDQAPGRETQYF.

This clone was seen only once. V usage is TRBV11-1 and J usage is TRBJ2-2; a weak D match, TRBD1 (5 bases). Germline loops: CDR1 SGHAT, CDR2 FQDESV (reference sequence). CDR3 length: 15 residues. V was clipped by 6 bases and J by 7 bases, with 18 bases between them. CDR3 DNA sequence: TGTGCCAGCAGTCAGGGTTCTTATGTTTTCGGGGAGCTGTTTTTT. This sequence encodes CASSQGSYVFGELFF. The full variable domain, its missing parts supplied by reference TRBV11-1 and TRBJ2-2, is EAEVAQSPRYKITEKSQAVAFWCDPISGHATLYWYRQILGQGPELLVQFQDESVVDDSQLPKDRFSAERLKGVDSTLKIQPAELGDSAMYLCASSQGSYVFGELFFGEGSRLTVL.

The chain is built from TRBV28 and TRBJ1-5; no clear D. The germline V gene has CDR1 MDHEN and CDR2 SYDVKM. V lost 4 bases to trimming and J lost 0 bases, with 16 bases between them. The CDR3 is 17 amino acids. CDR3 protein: CASSSLSLANSNQPQHF. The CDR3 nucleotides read TGTGCCAGCAGTTCCTTGAGTTTGGCAAATAGCAATCAGCCCCAGCATTTT.

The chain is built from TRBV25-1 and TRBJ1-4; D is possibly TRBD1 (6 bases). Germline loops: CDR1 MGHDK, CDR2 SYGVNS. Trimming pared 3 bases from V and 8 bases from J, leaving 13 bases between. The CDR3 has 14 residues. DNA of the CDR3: TGTGCCAGCAGTGAGGACAGCAATTTCGAAAAACTGTTTTTT. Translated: CASSEDSNFEKLFF.